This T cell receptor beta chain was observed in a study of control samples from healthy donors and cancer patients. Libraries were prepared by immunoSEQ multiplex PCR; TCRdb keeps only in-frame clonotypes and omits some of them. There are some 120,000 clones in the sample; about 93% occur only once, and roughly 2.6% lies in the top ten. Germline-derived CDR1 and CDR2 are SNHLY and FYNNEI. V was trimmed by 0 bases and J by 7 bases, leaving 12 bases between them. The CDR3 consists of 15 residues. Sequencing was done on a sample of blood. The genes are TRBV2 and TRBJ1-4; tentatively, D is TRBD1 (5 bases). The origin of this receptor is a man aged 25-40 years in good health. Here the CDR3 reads CASSEARGESEKLFF. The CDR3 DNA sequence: TGTGCCAGCAGTGAAGCGCGGGGGGAGAGTGAAAAACTGTTTTTT. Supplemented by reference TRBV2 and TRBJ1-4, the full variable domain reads EPEVTQTPSHQVTQMGQEVILRCVPISNHLYFYWYRQILGQKVEFLVSFYNNEISEKSEIFDDQFSVERPDGSNFTLKIRSTKLEDSAMYFCASSEARGESEKLFFGSGTQLSVL.